Sequencing of this T cell receptor (beta chain) was carried out in a study of early T cells in non-severe SARS-CoV-2 infection. About the study: Bulk RNA from unsorted whole blood was sequenced; chains were unpaired. Broader study findings: Anti-spike CD8 responses were favored in VDJdb matching, and private and CD4 specificities were missed.

TCRdb independently ran MiXCR on the 5' RACE reads; one entry per CDR3 protein. This sample has 40,000 to 60,000 distinct CDR3 sequences, with more than 5.5% found just once. V was pared by 6 bases and J by 5 bases, with 13 bases between. The CDR3 is 13 amino acids. Germline assignment: CDR1 MDHEN and CDR2 SYDVKM. This clonotype was counted a few times. Its antigen is as yet unknown. This TCR was sampled from an adult who was a healthcare worker with PCR-confirmed SARS-CoV-2 infection or an uninfected control (not recorded which). The V and J genes are TRBV28 and TRBJ1-1; D is undetermined. Sequencing used whole blood, obtained at baseline. CDR3 region: CASSLHSRTEAFF. The CDR3, as DNA: TGTGCCAGCAGCCTCCACAGTCGGACTGAAGCTTTCTTT.